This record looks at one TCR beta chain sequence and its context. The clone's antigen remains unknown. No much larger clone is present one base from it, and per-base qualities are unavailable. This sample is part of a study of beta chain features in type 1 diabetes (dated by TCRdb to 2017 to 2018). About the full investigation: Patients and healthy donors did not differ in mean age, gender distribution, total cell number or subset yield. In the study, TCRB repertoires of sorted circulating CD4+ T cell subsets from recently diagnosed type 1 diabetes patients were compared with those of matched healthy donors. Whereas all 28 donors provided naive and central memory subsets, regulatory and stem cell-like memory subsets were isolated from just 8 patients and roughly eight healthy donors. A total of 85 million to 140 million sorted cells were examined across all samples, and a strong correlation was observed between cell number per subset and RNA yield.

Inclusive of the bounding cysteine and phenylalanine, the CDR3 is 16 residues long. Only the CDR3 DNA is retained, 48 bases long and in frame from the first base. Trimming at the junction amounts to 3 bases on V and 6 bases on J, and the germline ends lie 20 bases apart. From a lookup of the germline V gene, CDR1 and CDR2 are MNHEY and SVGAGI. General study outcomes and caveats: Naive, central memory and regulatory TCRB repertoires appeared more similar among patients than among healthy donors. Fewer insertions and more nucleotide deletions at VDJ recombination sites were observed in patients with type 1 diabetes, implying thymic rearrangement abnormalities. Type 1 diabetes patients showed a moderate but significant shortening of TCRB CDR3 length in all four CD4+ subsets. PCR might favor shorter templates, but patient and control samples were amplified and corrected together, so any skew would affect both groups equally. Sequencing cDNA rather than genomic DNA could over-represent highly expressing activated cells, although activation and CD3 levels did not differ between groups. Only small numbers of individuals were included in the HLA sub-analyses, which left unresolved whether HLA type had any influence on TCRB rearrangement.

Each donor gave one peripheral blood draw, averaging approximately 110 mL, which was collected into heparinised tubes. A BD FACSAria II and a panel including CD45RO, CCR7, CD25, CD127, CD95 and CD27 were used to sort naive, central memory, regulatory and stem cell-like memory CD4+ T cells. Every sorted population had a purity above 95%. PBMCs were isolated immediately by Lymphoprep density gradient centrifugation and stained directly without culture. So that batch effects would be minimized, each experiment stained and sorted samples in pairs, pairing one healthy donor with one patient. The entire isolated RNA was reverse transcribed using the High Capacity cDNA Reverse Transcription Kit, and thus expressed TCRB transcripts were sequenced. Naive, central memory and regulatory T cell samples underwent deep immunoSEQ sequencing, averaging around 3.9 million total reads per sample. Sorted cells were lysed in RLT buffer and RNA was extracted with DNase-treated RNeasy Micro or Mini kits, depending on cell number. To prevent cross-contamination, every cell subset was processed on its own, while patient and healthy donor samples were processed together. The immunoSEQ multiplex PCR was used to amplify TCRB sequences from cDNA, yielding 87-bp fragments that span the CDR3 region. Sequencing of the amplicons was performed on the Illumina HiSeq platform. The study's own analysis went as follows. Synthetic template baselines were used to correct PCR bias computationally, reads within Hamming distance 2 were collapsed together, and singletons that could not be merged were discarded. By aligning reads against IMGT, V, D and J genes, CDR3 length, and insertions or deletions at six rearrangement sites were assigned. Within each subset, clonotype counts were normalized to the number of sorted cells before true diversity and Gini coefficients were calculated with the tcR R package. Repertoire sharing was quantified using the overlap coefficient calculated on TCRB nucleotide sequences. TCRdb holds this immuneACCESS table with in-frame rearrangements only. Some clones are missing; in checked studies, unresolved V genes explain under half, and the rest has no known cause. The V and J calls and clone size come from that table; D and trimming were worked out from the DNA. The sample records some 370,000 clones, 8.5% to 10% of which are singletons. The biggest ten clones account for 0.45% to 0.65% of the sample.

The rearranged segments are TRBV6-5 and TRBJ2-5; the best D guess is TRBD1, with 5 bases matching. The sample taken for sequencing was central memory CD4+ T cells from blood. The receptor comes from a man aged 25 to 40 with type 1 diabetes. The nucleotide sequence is TGTGCCAGCAGTTATGGAACTTGGGGCCCCTCAAAGACCCAGTACTTC. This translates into CASSYGTWGPSKTQYF.